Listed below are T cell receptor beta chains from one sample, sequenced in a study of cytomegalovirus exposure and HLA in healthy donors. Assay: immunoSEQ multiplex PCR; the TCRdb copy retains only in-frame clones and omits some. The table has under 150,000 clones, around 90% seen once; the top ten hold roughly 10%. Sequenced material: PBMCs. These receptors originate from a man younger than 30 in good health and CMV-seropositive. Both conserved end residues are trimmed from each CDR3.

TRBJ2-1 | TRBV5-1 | ASSNSLAGGPLNEQF
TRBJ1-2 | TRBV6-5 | AISEGIPSST
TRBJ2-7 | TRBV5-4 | ASSLPDSAYEQY
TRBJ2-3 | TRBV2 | ASSWSLGVGTDTQY
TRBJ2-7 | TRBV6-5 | ASTKIGYEQY
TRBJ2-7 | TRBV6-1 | ASSPGGAGGHEQY
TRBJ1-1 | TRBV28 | ATLAPGGANTEAF
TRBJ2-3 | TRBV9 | ASSIGTGSVTDTQY
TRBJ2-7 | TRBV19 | ASSTTGQDRWEQY
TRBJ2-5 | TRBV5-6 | ASSLVGWETQY
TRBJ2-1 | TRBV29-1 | SVVGGVYNEQF
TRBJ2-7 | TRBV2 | ASRAQEAYEQY
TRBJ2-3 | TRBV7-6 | ASSSYIAGTTDTQY
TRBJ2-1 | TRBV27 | ASSIGLSYNEQF
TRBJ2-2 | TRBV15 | ATSRYREGLGAGELF
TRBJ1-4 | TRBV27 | ASSPGRATNEKLF
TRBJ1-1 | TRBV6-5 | ASSRQGEAF
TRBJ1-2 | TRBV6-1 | ASSDRGSGGYT